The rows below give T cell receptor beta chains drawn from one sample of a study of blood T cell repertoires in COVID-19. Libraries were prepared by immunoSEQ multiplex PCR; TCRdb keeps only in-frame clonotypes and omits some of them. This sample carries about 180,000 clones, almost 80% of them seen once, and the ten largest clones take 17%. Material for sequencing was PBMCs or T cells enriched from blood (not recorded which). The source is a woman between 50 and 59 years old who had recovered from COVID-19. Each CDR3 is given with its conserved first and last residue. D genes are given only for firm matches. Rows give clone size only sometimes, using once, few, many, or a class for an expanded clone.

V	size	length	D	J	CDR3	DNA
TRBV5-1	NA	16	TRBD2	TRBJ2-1	CASSLTSGSRGNEQFF	TGCGCCAGCAGCTTAACTAGCGGGAGTCGGGGTAATGAGCAGTTCTTC
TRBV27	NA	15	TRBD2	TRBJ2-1	CASSTLAGVVNEQFF	TGTGCCAGCAGTACCCTAGCGGGAGTAGTCAATGAGCAGTTCTTC
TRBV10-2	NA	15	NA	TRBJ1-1	CASSELPTDDRQAFF	TGCGCCAGCAGTGAGTTGCCCACAGACGACAGGCAAGCTTTCTTT
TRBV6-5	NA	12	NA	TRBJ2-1	CASGRQTNEQFF	TGTGCCAGCGGGAGGCAAACCAATGAGCAGTTCTTC
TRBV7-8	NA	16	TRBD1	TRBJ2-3	CASIPITGVRTDTQYF	TGTGCCAGCATCCCTATTACAGGGGTACGCACAGATACGCAGTATTTT
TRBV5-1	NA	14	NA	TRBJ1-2	CASSLEAGVDGYTF	TGCGCCAGCAGCTTGGAAGCAGGGGTGGATGGCTACACCTTC
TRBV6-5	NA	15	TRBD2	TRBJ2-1	CASSYETSGYNEQFF	TGTGCCAGCTCCTATGAGACTAGCGGCTACAATGAGCAGTTCTTC
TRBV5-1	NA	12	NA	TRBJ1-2	CASSSGVTGYTF	TGCGCCAGCAGCTCGGGGGTTACTGGCTACACCTTC
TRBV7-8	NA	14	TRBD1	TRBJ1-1	CASSGGRGNTEAFF	TGTGCCAGCTCAGGGGGACGGGGGAACACTGAAGCTTTCTTT
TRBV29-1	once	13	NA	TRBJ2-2	CSFRRLNTGELFF	TGCAGCTTCCGGAGACTGAACACCGGGGAGCTGTTTTTT
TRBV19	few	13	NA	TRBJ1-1	CARNGDKNTEAFF	TGTGCCAGGAACGGGGACAAGAACACTGAAGCTTTCTTT
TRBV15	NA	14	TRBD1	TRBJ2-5	CATSRQGVLETQYF	TGTGCCACCAGTAGACAGGGGGTTTTGGAGACCCAGTACTTC
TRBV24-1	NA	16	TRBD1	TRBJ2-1	CATSDHRGPTYNEQFF	TGTGCCACCAGTGATCACAGGGGGCCCACGTACAATGAGCAGTTCTTC
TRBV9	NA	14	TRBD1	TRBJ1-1	CASSVGTGGAEAFF	TGTGCCAGCAGCGTAGGAACAGGGGGAGCTGAAGCTTTCTTT
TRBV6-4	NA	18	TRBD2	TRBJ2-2	CASSERAGGPGYTGELFF	TGTGCCAGCAGTGAAAGAGCGGGAGGACCCGGTTACACCGGGGAGCTGTTTTTT